Reported below is one TCR beta chain. Its specificity is not known. Some clones are missing from TCRdb's copy, which holds only in-frame ones; the method was immunoSEQ multiplex PCR. The sample consists of more than 140,000 clones, about 91% of them appearing once. This specimen belongs to a study of T cell responses to AZD1222 COVID-19 vaccine. Notes on the study in general: The reported proportion of spike-specific TCRs targeting unmutated variant regions was nearly half. The sample set comprised mostly white British donors with more females, and clonal diversity was possibly underestimated. After two AZD1222 doses, spike-specific TCR breadth and depth rose versus day 0. At study baseline, merely a handful of AZD1222 recipients were seropositive.

The germline CDR1 and CDR2 sequences are SGHDN and FVKESK. Deletions cut 4 bases from V and 4 bases from J, with 22 bases between. The CDR3 spans 17 residues. The sequences come from peripheral blood, collected on day 0 of MenACWY control vaccination. The clonotype originates from an adult in good health. The chain carries TRBV14 and TRBJ2-5; D may be TRBD1 (8 bases). CDR3 region: CASSPGGLAVNPETQYF. CDR3 coding DNA: TGTGCCAGCAGCCCAGGGGGCCTAGCGGTAAATCCAGAGACCCAGTACTTC.